This T cell receptor beta chain was obtained from a study of cytomegalovirus exposure and HLA in healthy donors. Overall study: An analysis done earlier identified about 120 million unique TCR beta sequences from roughly 190 million T cells. Study-level results: The study found most TCR sequences rare, yet found some public TCRs in many donors.

On this clone itself: Its antigen remains unknown.

This CDR3 has 13 residues. Germline values: CDR1 MNHNY, CDR2 SVGAGI (reference sequence). V lost 2 bases to trimming and J lost 6 bases, with 11 bases between them. The primer mix had 60 Vbeta and 13 Jbeta primers. Profiling relied on immunoSEQ multiplex PCR, and the TCRdb table lists in-frame clones only, not all of them. The sample lists 150,000 to 200,000 clones, about 83% occurring once. The source of this sequence is a girl between 10 and 17 years old in good health and CMV-seropositive. The chain recombines TRBV6-6 with TRBJ2-7; D not resolved. The specimen was PBMCs. CDR3 protein: CASSYIRVAEQYF. The CDR3, as DNA: TGTGCCAGCAGTTACATCCGGGTGGCCGAGCAGTACTTC.